Sequencing of this TCR beta chain was carried out in a study of vaccination and CD4 T cells after COVID-19 (dated by TCRdb to 2021 to 2024). Regarding the study in general: The convalescent cohort comprised six males and four females, including two Hispanic individuals, seven Caucasians, two Asians and one multiracial person. Culture stimuli were overlapping spike peptide pools from SARS-CoV-2 and from the common cold coronaviruses HCoV-NL63, HCoV-OC43 and HCoV-229E. Post-vaccine blood samples were obtained a median of around 74 days after the second vaccine dose, with a range of roughly 14 to 241 days. The spike-specific CD4+ TCR repertoire was compared before and after mRNA vaccination in around ten COVID-19 convalescent patients and a handful of infection-naive healthy vaccine recipients. Post-COVID blood samples were collected from convalescent patients a median of approximately 100 days after diagnosis, with a range of roughly 35 to 180 days. In control cultures, a CEFX viral epitope pool was used as positive control, an HIV-1 Nef peptide pool was used as negative control, or no peptide was added. Participants got two doses of the Pfizer-BioNTech BNT162b2 vaccine (n=8) or two doses of the Moderna mRNA-1273 vaccine (n=2). What the work shows at the level of the full study, not this receptor alone: Among the post-vaccine SARS-CoV-2-reactive clones in convalescent patients, a median about 86% showed up only after vaccination, which suggests vaccine-specific priming. The median count of SARS-CoV-2-reactive clonotypes went up from 21 after infection to about 41 after vaccination, although the change was not significant. Of the vaccine-specific clones found in convalescent patients, nearly all (304 of 307) were mono-reactive for SARS-CoV-2 spike instead of being cross-reactive with common cold coronaviruses. The number of convalescent patients in the study was relatively small, and the study did not examine early timepoints following natural infection.

Comment on this clonotype: What antigen it recognizes has not been identified. No much larger clone is present one base from it, and per-base qualities are unavailable.

Library method: PCR. DNA from cultured CD4+ T cells was subjected to TCR sequencing with the Oncomine TCR Beta short-read assay at the Johns Hopkins FTIC core. The QIAamp micro DNA kit was used to extract genomic DNA from the cultured CD4+ T cells. The Oncomine TCR Beta libraries from cultured CD4+ T cells were pooled using unique dual indexes and then sequenced on an Illumina iSeq 100. The published analysis was carried out like this. Non-productive sequences were removed, and CDR3s not starting with C, not ending with F or W, or shorter than 7 amino acids were discarded. The MANAFEST web application was used to identify antigen-specific clonotypes by comparing peptide-stimulated wells against reference wells and other culture wells. For a clone to be called positive, the clone needed an FDR below 0.05, an odds ratio above 5, and a productive frequency above 0.1% in at least two of three replicate wells. A clonotype counted as cross-reactive if it showed significant expansion both in the SARS-CoV-2 spike wells and in at least one common cold coronavirus spike condition. Using R version 3.6.1, CDR3 homology was evaluated through Levenshtein distances (stringdist) along with unrooted phylogenetic trees (ape). The public reads were run again by TCRdb, first through fastp at Q25 and then through MiXCR, and only productive beta chains were kept. A single entry per CDR3 protein holds the most common genes and DNA from its merged rows. The V and J calls and clone size come from TCRdb's table, not from the authors' own analysis. The sample profile shows 20,000 to 25,000 distinct CDR3 sequences; roughly 60% of them were found once. About 21% of the sample goes to the ten largest clones.

The treatment or condition tag for this specimen amounts to: roughly 10-day PBMC culture with coronavirus spike peptide pools or control peptides (ViraFEST assay). The study used the ViraFEST assay, which expanded antigen-specific T cells with peptide pools and then identified expanded clonotypes by TCR sequencing. Negative nucleocapsid antibody tests before and after vaccination confirmed that the healthy vaccine recipients had no prior SARS-CoV-2 infection. Each well held approximately 2 million PBMCs cultured in IMDM containing roughly 5% human AB serum and approximately 9.6 IU/ml IL-2, with 9 to 10 ug/ml peptide pools added. On days 3 and 7, half of the culture medium was replaced with fresh IL-2-containing medium. After more than 8 days of culture, CD4+ T cells were isolated by negative selection using the EasySep CD4+ T cell isolation kit. Ficoll-Paque Plus gradient centrifugation was used to isolate PBMCs from whole blood, and the isolated PBMCs were then either used fresh or cryopreserved at -140C. Triplicate wells were generally used for each culture condition.

CDR1 SGHAT and CDR2 FQNNGV are derived from the germline V gene. The trim is 2 bases for V and 1 base for J, with a gap of 8 bases between the germline ends. Spanning cysteine to phenylalanine, the CDR3 consists of 14 amino acids. The sequence is cut down to CDR3 DNA, 42 bases in frame from base 1. The source is a human donor who received a COVID-19 vaccine. The specimen comprised CD4+ T cells from blood, cultured in vitro, sampled before SARS-CoV-2 vaccination. The chain is assembled from TRBV11-2 and TRBJ2-5, and TRBD2 may be the D gene, going by 5 matching bases. For the CDR3, the sequence is CASSLSGGQETQYF. The DNA sequence reads TGTGCCAGCAGCTTATCCGGAGGCCAAGAGACCCAGTACTTC.